This entry features one TCR beta chain sequence. With 0 bases removed from V and 4 bases from J, the gap between germline ends came to 20 bases. The CDR3 contains 18 residues. Germline lookup yields CDR1 LGHDT and CDR2 YNNKEL (reference sequence). This specimen comes from a study of blood T cell repertoires in COVID-19. Generated by immunoSEQ multiplex PCR, the TCRdb table keeps only in-frame clones and is missing some. The sample holds under 300,000 clones, roughly four fifths seen once. This TCR derives from an older woman with active or convalescent COVID-19. Specimen: peripheral blood. The chain carries TRBV3-1 (or the pseudogene TRBV3-2) and TRBJ2-3; the D gene is possibly TRBD2 (6 bases). As DNA, the CDR3 is TGTGCCAGCAGCCAAGAACTCGGTGGCGGGGTTAATTCAGATACGCAGTATTTT. It codes for CASSQELGGGVNSDTQYF.